The 5 T cell receptor beta chains in this list originate from one sample, sequenced in a study of control samples from healthy donors and cancer patients. Assay: immunoSEQ multiplex PCR; the TCRdb copy retains only in-frame clones and omits some. The sample yields around 180,000 clones, more than 85% seen once. Sequencing was done on a sample of blood. The receptors derive from a woman between 40 and 55 years old in good health.

The gene calls are TRBV6-6 and TRBJ1-4; D not resolved. This CDR3 comprises 14 residues. The ends were cut back, 6 bases at V and 4 bases at J, with 12 bases in the middle. CDR1 MNHNY and CDR2 SVGAGI come from the germline V gene (reference sequence). For the CDR3, the DNA is TGTGCCAGCAGCTCCGCGGTTCATAATGAAAAACTGTTTTTT. Protein product: CASSSAVHNEKLFF.

The chain combines TRBV12-3 or TRBV12-4 with TRBJ2-2; D assignment may be TRBD1 or TRBD2 (5 bases each). CDR3 length: 13 amino acids. Trimming took 6 bases from V and 8 from J, leaving 13 bases between them. The DNA of the CDR3 is TGTGCCAGCAGGGGGGATCAGCCTGGGGAGCTGTTTTTT. It yields the protein CASRGDQPGELFF.

This chain connects TRBV29-1 to TRBJ1-1; 7 nucleotides align to TRBD1. This CDR3 region has 12 residues. CDR1 SQVTM and CDR2 ANQGSEA come from the germline V gene. Trimming took 7 bases from V and 1 from J; bases not matched to a gene: 3. The CDR3 DNA is TGCAGCGCGAGACAGGGGAACACTGAAGCTTTCTTT. It yields the protein CSARQGNTEAFF.

This chain joins TRBV4-1 and TRBJ2-2, with D unresolved. The CDR3 sequence is 14 residues long. Germline V gene lookup returns CDR1 MGHRA and CDR2 YSYEKL. Trimming shortened V by 1 base and J by 4 bases, and 7 bases separated the two germline ends. The CDR3 is CASSQGLGTGELFF. DNA of the CDR3: TGCGCCAGCAGCCAAGGGCTGGGCACCGGGGAGCTGTTTTTT.

Written as DNA, the CDR3 is TGTGCCAGTAGTATGACTAGGGGGAACATTCAGTACTTC. It codes for CASSMTRGNIQYF. J is TRBJ2-4 and V is TRBV19; D is tentatively TRBD1 or TRBD2 (6 bases each). V lost 3 bases and J 7 bases, leaving 10 bases between the germline ends. The V gene's germline CDR1 is LNHDA and CDR2 SQIVND (reference sequence). The CDR3 consists of 13 residues.